The next 17 T cell receptor beta chains were all read from a single sample in a study of breast tumors, draining lymph nodes, adjacent tissues. Samples came from axillary lymph nodes draining the breast cancer. TCRdb re-called the multiplex PCR reads with MiXCR, one entry per CDR3 protein. The table has approximately 190,000 distinct CDR3 sequences, around 33% seen once. Specimen: axillary lymph node tissue. These receptor sequences come from a female donor with breast cancer. Some clones in this sample may be carry-over from other donors' samples.

This rearrangement joins TRBV9 to TRBJ2-2; D gene ambiguous. This CDR3 comprises 14 residues. Trimming pared 4 bases from V and 3 bases from J, leaving 10 bases between. Germline CDR1 reads SGDLS; CDR2 reads YYNGEE. The CDR3 region has the DNA TGTGCCAGCAGCCCCAGCGCGGACACCGGGGAGCTGTTTTTT. Translated: CASSPSADTGELFF.

In its sample, this clonotype was seen a few times. The rearrangement uses TRBV2 and TRBJ1-1; D not resolved. V gave up 5 bases and J gave up 4 bases, with 8 bases separating them. Germline lookup yields CDR1 SNHLY and CDR2 FYNNEI. The CDR3 spans 12 residues. CDR3 amino acids: CASSKGGTEAFF. CDR3 in DNA: TGTGCCAGCAGTAAGGGTGGCACTGAAGCTTTCTTT. The variable domain in full, completed from reference TRBV2 and TRBJ1-1, reads EPEVTQTPSHQVTQMGQEVILRCVPISNHLYFYWYRQILGQKVEFLVSFYNNEISEKSEIFDDQFSVERPDGSNFTLKIRSTKLEDSAMYFCASSKGGTEAFFGQGTRLTVV.

At least ten counts were recorded for this clonotype. J is TRBJ2-1 and V is TRBV4-2; 8 bases are shared with TRBD2. Germline V gene data show CDR1 as LGHNA and CDR2 as YNFKEQ. This CDR3 is 16 amino acids long. With V trimmed by 0 bases and J by 7 bases, 8 bases remained unmatched. CDR3 amino acids: CASSQERLAPQNEQFF. Written as DNA, the CDR3 is TGTGCCAGCAGCCAAGAGAGACTAGCGCCACAGAATGAGCAGTTCTTC.

There are many counts of this clonotype. V and J are TRBV5-6 and TRBJ1-3, with 9 bases lining up with TRBD1. V dropped 3 bases and J dropped 4; count of bases not matched to a gene: 8. This CDR3 is built from 16 residues. Germline V gene data show CDR1 as SGHDT and CDR2 as YYEEEE. The chain's CDR3 is CASSSGTGYSGNTIYF. The CDR3 DNA sequence: TGTGCCAGCAGCTCCGGGACAGGGTATTCCGGAAACACCATATATTTT.

This clonotype has at least ten counts. The genes are TRBV7-6 and TRBJ2-7, with 8 nucleotides matching TRBD1. CDR3 length: 14 amino acids. Looked up from germline, CDR1 is SGHVS and CDR2 is FNYEAQ. V shed 6 bases, J shed 5 bases, and the junction held 9 bases outside the gene matches. CDR3 bases: TGTGCCAGCAGAGGGGGGCAGGGGGCGGACGAGCAGTACTTC. This sequence encodes CASRGGQGADEQYF.

This clonotype showed up many times. The chain combines TRBV20-1 with TRBJ1-6, with 9 bases that match TRBD1. The CDR3 sequence is 15 residues long. The trim removed 2 bases at V and 7 bases at J, leaving 6 bases unmatched. Per germline, CDR1 DFQATT and CDR2 SNEGSKA (reference sequence). CDR3 residues: CSARTSTGGNSPLHF. Written as DNA, the CDR3 is TGCAGTGCTAGAACTTCGACAGGGGGAAATTCACCCCTCCACTTT.

This clonotype was detected only a few times. CDR3 sequence (DNA): TGTGCCAGCAGTTACCTACGGACAGGTTCGGCAAAACTGTTTTTT. Translating it yields CASSYLRTGSAKLFF. The chain recombines TRBV6-2 or TRBV6-3 with TRBJ1-4; 7 positions match TRBD1. The CDR3 runs 15 residues. Germline CDR1 MNHEY, CDR2 SVGEGT. V shed 2 bases, J shed 10 bases, and the junction held 10 bases outside the gene matches.

This clonotype has only one observation. The chain links TRBV19 to TRBJ1-2; D may be TRBD1 (6 bases). The CDR3 length is 14 residues. V dropped 5 bases and J dropped 7 bases, with 17 bases sitting between them. Looked up from germline, CDR1 is LNHDA and CDR2 is SQIVND (reference sequence). CDR3 nucleotides: TGTGCCAGTAGTTACGCGTGGGGGGCTGGTGGCTACACCTTC. Amino acids: CASSYAWGAGGYTF.

Regarding this clonotype: A much larger clone differs by one base, so this may be a read error. V is TRBV5-4 and J is TRBJ1-4, with 8 bases identical to TRBD1. Germline V gene sequence: CDR1 SGHNT, CDR2 YYREEE (reference sequence). The CDR3 length is 15 residues. CDR3 DNA sequence: TGTGCCAGCGGCTTATCGACAGGGGCGAATGAAAAACTGTTTTTT. It translates to CASGLSTGANEKLFF.

The chain has TRBV2 and TRBJ2-2; D remains ambiguous. Germline values: CDR1 SNHLY, CDR2 FYNNEI. There are 13 residues in the CDR3. The ends were cut back, 4 bases at V and 6 bases at J, with 9 bases in the middle. The DNA for the CDR3 is TGTGCCAGCAGTGGGGATGGCCCCGGGGAGCTGTTTTTT. Its translation is CASSGDGPGELFF.

This clonotype was observed at least ten times. The J gene is TRBJ1-3, the V gene TRBV6-5, with D unclear. The germline V gene has CDR1 MNHEY and CDR2 SVGAGI. The CDR3 has 12 residues. The V end was cut by 5 bases, the J end by 3 bases, with 5 bases between. As DNA, the CDR3 is TGTGCCAGCAGTGAAGTTGGAAACACCATATATTTT. Translated, it gives CASSEVGNTIYF.

This clonotype was seen ten or more times. V is TRBV10-3 and J is TRBJ1-2; D might be TRBD1 (6 bases). V gave up 8 bases and J gave up 4 bases, with 11 bases separating them. The CDR3 totals 12 residues. Per germline, CDR1 ENHRY and CDR2 SYGVKD. CDR3 amino acids: CAIGGQLYGYTF. The CDR3 region has the DNA TGTGCCATCGGGGGGCAGCTCTATGGCTACACCTTC.

This clonotype was recorded a few times. One base away lies a much larger clone, so this may be a sequencing read error. This chain joins TRBV7-9 and TRBJ2-3, with D hard to call. Germline V gene sequence: CDR1 SEHNR, CDR2 FQNEAQ (reference sequence). CDR3 length: 16 residues. CDR3 in DNA: TGTGCCAGCAGCTTAGGGACCTCTCTCAGCACAGATACGCGGTATTTT. Translation: CASSLGTSLSTDTRYF. Based on the CDR3 plus reference TRBV7-9 and TRBJ2-3, the full variable domain is DTGVSQNPRHKITKRGQNVTFRCDPISEHNRLYWYRQTLGQGPEFLTYFQNEAQLEKSRLLSDRFSAERPKGSFSTLEIQRTEQGDSAMYLCASSLGTSLSTDTRYFGPGTRLTVL.

In this sample, this clonotype turned up many times. V gene TRBV5-1 combines with J gene TRBJ2-7, with 11 bases that match TRBD2. Per germline, CDR1 SGHRS and CDR2 YFSETQ. The CDR3 sequence is 15 residues long. The junction had 6 bases not matched to a gene; V was cut back by 3 bases and J by 4 bases. CDR3 coding DNA: TGCGCCAGCAGCTATAGACTAGCGGGACCTTACGAGCAGTACTTC. Translation: CASSYRLAGPYEQYF.

In regard to this clonotype: No conserved phenylalanine or tryptophan is present at the end of the CDR3, so a read error is the likely explanation. The chain combines TRBV12-3 or TRBV12-4 with TRBJ2-6; TRBD1 might be the D (5 bases). The CDR3 is made up of 14 amino acids. The CDR3 is CASSSGSGVNVLTS. The CDR3 region has the DNA TGTGCCAGCAGTTCAGGGTCTGGGGTCAACGTCCTGACTTCC.

This clonotype was observed at least ten times. The gene calls are TRBV19 and TRBJ2-3; 10 bases are shared with TRBD2. CDR1 is LNHDA, CDR2 SQIVND, per germline (reference sequence). This CDR3 has 14 residues. V was pared by 7 bases and J by 3 bases, with 4 bases of the junction left unmatched. CDR3 region: CASKTAGGTDTQYF. The CDR3 DNA sequence: TGTGCCAGTAAAACAGCGGGAGGGACAGATACGCAGTATTTT.

This clonotype was counted at least ten times. The chain couples TRBV30 to TRBJ2-2, with D possibly being TRBD2 (5 bases). CDR3 size: 11 residues. The V and J ends lost 4 bases and 7 bases respectively, with 7 bases between them. Germline-derived CDR1 and CDR2 are GTSNPN and SVGIG (reference sequence). CDR3 DNA sequence: TGTGCCTGGAAGGAGGTCGGGGAGCTGTTTTTT. Its translation: CAWKEVGELFF.